This entry features one TCR beta chain sequence. This specimen comes from a study of OX40 agonist ivuxolimab in advanced cancers. There are 17 residues in the CDR3. The germline CDR1 and CDR2 sequences are SGHTA and FQGNSA. V was trimmed by 2 bases and J by 4 bases, leaving 17 bases between them. Libraries were prepared by immunoSEQ multiplex PCR; TCRdb keeps only in-frame clonotypes and omits some of them. In the table there are about 45,000 clones, approximately 91% of which are singletons. This specimen consisted of CD4+ or CD8+ T cells sorted from blood, obtained in a trial of the OX40 agonist ivuxolimab. The sequence derives from an adult with an advanced solid tumor such as melanoma, head and neck, liver or kidney cancer. The V and J genes are TRBV7-2 and TRBJ2-2; a weak D match, TRBD2 (5 bases). The CDR3 bases are TGTGCCAGCAGCTTACGGACCGGGATTCAGTCCACCGGGGAGCTGTTTTTT. Its translation is CASSLRTGIQSTGELFF. The full variable domain, its missing parts supplied by reference TRBV7-2 and TRBJ2-2, is GAGVSQSPSNKVTEKGKDVELRCDPISGHTALYWYRQSLGQGLEFLIYFQGNSAPDKSGLPSDRFSAERTGGSVSTLTIQRTQQEDSAVYLCASSLRTGIQSTGELFFGEGSRLTVL.